These 2 T cell receptor beta chains came from one sample sequenced in a study of T cell responses to AZD1222 COVID-19 vaccine. Clones were sequenced by immunoSEQ multiplex PCR, and TCRdb holds only the in-frame ones, with some missing. The sample lists about 100,000 clones, more than 70% occurring once. This specimen consisted of peripheral blood, obtained on day 0 of AZD1222 vaccination. These receptors all stem from an adult in good health.

The chain couples TRBV28 to TRBJ1-2; 7 nucleotides line up with TRBD1. V lost 4 bases to trimming and J lost 5 bases; unmatched junction nucleotides: 13. The CDR3 spans 16 residues. Germline V gene sequence: CDR1 MDHEN, CDR2 SYDVKM. The CDR3 region is CASSSLTGKTPYGYTF. In nucleotides, the CDR3 is TGTGCCAGCAGTTCCCTGACAGGGAAAACCCCTTATGGCTACACCTTC.

This rearrangement joins TRBV3-1 (or the pseudogene TRBV3-2) to TRBJ2-2; TRBD1 might be the D (5 bases). Germline-derived CDR1 and CDR2 are LGHDT and YNNKEL (reference sequence). V shed 1 base and J shed 1 base, with 16 bases lying between them. The CDR3 totals 18 residues. The CDR3 coding sequence is TGTGCCAGCAGCCAAGTGCAGGGCTTCCCGATGAACACCGGGGAGCTGTTTTTT. Translating gives CASSQVQGFPMNTGELFF.